The text below deals with one TCR beta chain. Those who participated ranged in age from roughly 18 to 89 years and resided in 20 to 30 US areas. This sample was included in a study of blood T cell repertoires in COVID-19. Study-wide background: The analysed material was cDNA or gDNA that came from T cells, B-cell-depleted T cells, or PBMCs.

Sequenced by immunoSEQ multiplex PCR; TCRdb stores in-frame clones only, minus some. The data contain 300,000 to 350,000 clones, around nine tenths of them singletons. What was sequenced was PBMCs or T cells enriched from blood (not recorded which). The clonotype originates from a man aged 30 to 39 who had recovered from COVID-19.

For the CDR3, the DNA is TGCAGCGTACCCACGGGCTATGGCTACACCTTC. It codes for CSVPTGYGYTF. The V and J genes are TRBV29-1 and TRBJ1-2; D remains unclear. CDR3 length equals 11 residues. Trimming cost V 6 bases and J 4 bases, with 9 bases left between them. Germline loops: CDR1 SQVTM, CDR2 ANQGSEA. The full variable domain, its missing parts supplied by reference TRBV29-1 and TRBJ1-2, is SAVISQKPSRDICQRGTSLTIQCQVDSQVTMMFWYRQQPGQSLTLIATANQGSEATYESGFVIDKFPISRPNLTFSTLTVSNMSPEDSSIYLCSVPTGYGYTFGSGTRLTVV.